This T cell receptor (beta chain) originates from a study of molecular identifiers for immune sequencing clone quantification. As CD8+CD4-CCR7+CD45RA+ cells, naive CD8 T cells were sorted. The sample holds many counts of this clonotype. TCRdb passed the PCR reads through MiXCR, listing each CDR3 protein once. Of around 86,000 distinct CDR3 sequences detected, roughly 19% appear once; the ten largest clones hold roughly 0.93%. V lost 6 bases to trimming and J lost 3 bases, with 23 bases between them. The CDR3 has 18 amino acids. Per the germline V gene, CDR1 is LGHNA and CDR2 is YNFKEQ. The V call is TRBV4-2, the J call TRBJ2-2; possible D gene TRBD2, 6 bases. The source of this sequence is a human donor in good health. Some libraries in this study had Jurkat cell RNA spiked in. Sequencing was carried out using naive CD8+ T cells from blood, with Jurkat cell RNA spiked in. Documented subset: FACS-sorted CD8+CD4-CCR7+CD45RA+ naive T cells. The DNA for the CDR3 is TGTGCCAGCAGGAATACTGGGATAACAGGCGGGGACACCGGGGAGCTGTTTTTT. As protein: CASRNTGITGGDTGELFF.